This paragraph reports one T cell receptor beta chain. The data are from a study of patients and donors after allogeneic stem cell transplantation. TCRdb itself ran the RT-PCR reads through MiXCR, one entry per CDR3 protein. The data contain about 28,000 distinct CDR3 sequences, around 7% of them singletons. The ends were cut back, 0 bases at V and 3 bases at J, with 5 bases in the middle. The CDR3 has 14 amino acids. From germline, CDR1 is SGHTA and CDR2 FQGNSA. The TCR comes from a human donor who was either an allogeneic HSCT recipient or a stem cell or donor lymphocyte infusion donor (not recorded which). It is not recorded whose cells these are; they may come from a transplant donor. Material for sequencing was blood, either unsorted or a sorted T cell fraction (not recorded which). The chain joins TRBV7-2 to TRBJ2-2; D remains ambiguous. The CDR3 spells CASSLATYTGELFF. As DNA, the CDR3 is TGTGCCAGCAGCTTAGCGACTTACACCGGGGAGCTGTTTTTT.